This T cell receptor (beta chain) was sequenced during a study of cytomegalovirus exposure and HLA in healthy donors. As for the study in general: A prior study identified 117 million unique TCR beta sequences from 180 million or so T cells. Regarding the study as a whole: Earlier results showed most TCR beta V segments being productive about 87% or about 30% of the time.

Comments on this clone: The antigen is unknown.

PCR was performed using 60 Vbeta and 13 Jbeta primers. The table came from immunoSEQ multiplex PCR; TCRdb's copy has only in-frame clones and leaves some out. The sample yields roughly 130,000 clones, 80% seen once. Source material: PBMCs. The sequence was collected from a man aged 30 to 45 in good health and CMV-seronegative.

CDR3 sequence (DNA): TGTGCCAGCACCACGCAGGGGTCAAACGAGCAGTACTTC. This codes for CASTTQGSNEQYF. The V gene is TRBV28, the J gene TRBJ2-7; D is perhaps TRBD1 (6 bases). The CDR3 loop spans 13 amino acids. Germline V gives CDR1 MDHEN, CDR2 SYDVKM. With 7 bases removed from V and 5 bases from J, the gap between germline ends came to 15 bases.